This TCR beta chain is drawn from a study of T cells in localized non-small cell lung cancer. Study conclusions and caveats: Appearance in adjacent lung was seen for a median 57 of the top 100 tumor clones. Heterogeneity cannot be ruled out, as sequencing used one tumor region only.

V lost 5 bases and J 4 bases, leaving 18 bases between the germline ends. CDR1 is LNHDA, CDR2 SQIVND, per germline (reference sequence). The CDR3 has 15 amino acids. A word on this clone: Its antigen is unidentified.

Repertoires were generated with immunoSEQ multiplex PCR, while TCRdb's copy carries only in-frame clones and drops some. Of a few thousand clones listed, around 30% are singletons. This material consisted of normal lung tissue next to the tumor, taken before any cancer treatment. The sequence derives from a man between 40 and 75 years old with stage I lung adenocarcinoma. The chain recombines TRBV19 with TRBJ2-7; a possible D gene is TRBD1 (6 bases). CDR3 loop: CASSPAGTPPYEQYF. CDR3 sequence (DNA): TGTGCCAGTAGTCCAGCCGGGACACCTCCTTACGAGCAGTACTTC.